The following is a T cell receptor (beta chain) sequence with its context. Its specificity is not known. The data stem from a study of OX40 agonist ivuxolimab in advanced cancers. Whole-study context: Three patients, one with hepatocellular carcinoma and two with cutaneous melanoma, achieved partial responses. Study-level results: CD4+ T cells averaged fewer expanded clones than CD8+ T cells.

Profiled with immunoSEQ multiplex PCR; TCRdb holds only in-frame clones, not every one. The data show more than 40,000 clones, with about 80% seen just once and around 2% held by the top ten. Germline trimming cut 0 bases from V and 5 bases from J; bases unmatched to any gene: 9. In germline, CDR1 is SGDLS, CDR2 YYNGEE. CDR3 length: 16 amino acids. Blood was sampled at baseline, cycle 4 day 1, and cycle 7 day 1. The source of this sequence is an adult with an advanced solid tumor such as melanoma, head and neck, liver or kidney cancer. This sample comprised CD4+ or CD8+ T cells sorted from blood, obtained in a trial of the OX40 agonist ivuxolimab. The chain is built from TRBV9 and TRBJ2-5, with 8 bases that match TRBD2. The CDR3 nucleotides are TGTGCCAGCAGCGTAGCCCCGGGACTAGATGGCGAGACCCAGTACTTC. Its protein product is CASSVAPGLDGETQYF.